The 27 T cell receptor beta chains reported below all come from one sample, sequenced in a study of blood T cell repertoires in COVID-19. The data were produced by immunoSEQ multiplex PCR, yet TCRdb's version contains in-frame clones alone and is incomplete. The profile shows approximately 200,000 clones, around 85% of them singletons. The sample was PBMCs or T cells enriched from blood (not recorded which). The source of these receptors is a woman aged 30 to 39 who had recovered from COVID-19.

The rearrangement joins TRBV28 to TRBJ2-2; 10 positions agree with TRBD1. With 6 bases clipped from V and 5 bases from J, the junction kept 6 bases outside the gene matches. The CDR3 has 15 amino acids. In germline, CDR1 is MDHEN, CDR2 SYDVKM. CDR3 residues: CASSPDRGLTGELFF. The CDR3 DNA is TGTGCCAGCAGCCCTGACAGGGGGCTTACCGGGGAGCTGTTTTTT.

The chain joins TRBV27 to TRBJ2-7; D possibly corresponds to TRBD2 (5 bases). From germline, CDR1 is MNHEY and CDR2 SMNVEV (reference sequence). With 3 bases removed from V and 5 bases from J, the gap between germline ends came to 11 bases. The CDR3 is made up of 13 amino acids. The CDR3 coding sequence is TGTGCCAGCAGTTTGGGAGCGCAGAACGAGCAGTACTTC. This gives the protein CASSLGAQNEQYF.

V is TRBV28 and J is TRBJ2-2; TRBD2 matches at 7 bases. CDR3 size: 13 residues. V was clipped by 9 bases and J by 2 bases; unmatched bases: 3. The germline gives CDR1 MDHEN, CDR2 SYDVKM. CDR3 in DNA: TGTGCCAGTCTAGCGGTTAACACCGGGGAGCTGTTTTTT. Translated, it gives CASLAVNTGELFF.

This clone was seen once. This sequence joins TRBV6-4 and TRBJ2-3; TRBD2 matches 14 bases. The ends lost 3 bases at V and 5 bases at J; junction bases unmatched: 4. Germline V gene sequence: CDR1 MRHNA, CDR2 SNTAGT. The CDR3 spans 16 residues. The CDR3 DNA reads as TGTGCCAGCAGTGAGGGACTAGCGGGAGAGGGAGATACGCAGTATTTT. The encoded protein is CASSEGLAGEGDTQYF.

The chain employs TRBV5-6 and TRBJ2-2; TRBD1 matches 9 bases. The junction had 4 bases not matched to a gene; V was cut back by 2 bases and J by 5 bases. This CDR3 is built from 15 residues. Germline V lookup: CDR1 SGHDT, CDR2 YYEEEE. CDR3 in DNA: TGTGCCAGCAGCTTCGGGACAGGGATGACCGGGGAGCTGTTTTTT. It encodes CASSFGTGMTGELFF.

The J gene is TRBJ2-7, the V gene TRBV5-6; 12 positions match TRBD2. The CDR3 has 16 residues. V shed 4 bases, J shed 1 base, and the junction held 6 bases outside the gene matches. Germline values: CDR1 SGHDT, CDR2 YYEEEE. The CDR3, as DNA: TGTGCCAGCAGCCCAGGACTAGCGGGATGGTCCTACGAGCAGTACTTC. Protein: CASSPGLAGWSYEQYF.

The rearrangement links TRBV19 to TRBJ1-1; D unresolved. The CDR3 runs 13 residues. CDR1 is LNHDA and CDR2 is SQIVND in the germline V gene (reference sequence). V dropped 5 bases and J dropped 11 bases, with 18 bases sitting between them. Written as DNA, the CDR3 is TGTGCCAGTAGTCCGTTTGGCCACGTTTTTGCTTTCTTT. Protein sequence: CASSPFGHVFAFF.

The CDR3 loop reads CASSSRLAGGINYNEQFF. DNA of the CDR3: TGTGCCAGCAGCTCCCGACTAGCGGGAGGGATAAACTACAATGAGCAGTTCTTC. V is TRBV7-9 and J is TRBJ2-1, with 14 bases that match TRBD2. The CDR3 length is 18 residues. V lost 4 bases and J lost 3; bases outside the gene matches: 8. Germline assignment: CDR1 SEHNR and CDR2 FQNEAQ (reference sequence).

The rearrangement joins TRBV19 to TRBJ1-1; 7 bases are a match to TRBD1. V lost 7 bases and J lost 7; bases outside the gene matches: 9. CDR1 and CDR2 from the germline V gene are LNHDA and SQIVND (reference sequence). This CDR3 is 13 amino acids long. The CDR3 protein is CASNAWTGHEAFF. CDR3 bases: TGTGCCAGTAATGCCTGGACAGGCCATGAAGCTTTCTTT. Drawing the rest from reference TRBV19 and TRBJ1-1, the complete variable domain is DGGITQSPKYLFRKEGQNVTLSCEQNLNHDAMYWYRQDPGQGLRLIYYSQIVNDFQKGDIAEGYSVSREKKESFPLTVTSAQKNPTAFYLCASNAWTGHEAFFGQGTRLTVV.

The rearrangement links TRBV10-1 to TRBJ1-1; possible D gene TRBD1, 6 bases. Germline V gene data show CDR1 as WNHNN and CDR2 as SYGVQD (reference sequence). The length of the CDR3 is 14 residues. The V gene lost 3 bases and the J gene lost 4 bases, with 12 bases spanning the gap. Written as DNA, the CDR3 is TGCGCCAGCAGTGACCCCACAGGGAGCACTGAAGCTTTCTTT. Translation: CASSDPTGSTEAFF.

This CDR3 reads CASSSGLAGALPYEQYV. The CDR3 bases are TGTGCCAGCAGCTCGGGACTAGCGGGGGCCCTCCCCTACGAGCAGTACGTC. This chain connects TRBV5-8 to TRBJ2-7, with 14 nucleotides matching TRBD2. CDR1 is SGHTS, CDR2 YDEGEE, per germline. This CDR3 contains 17 residues. The junction had 7 bases not matched to a gene; V was cut back by 3 bases and J by 2 bases.

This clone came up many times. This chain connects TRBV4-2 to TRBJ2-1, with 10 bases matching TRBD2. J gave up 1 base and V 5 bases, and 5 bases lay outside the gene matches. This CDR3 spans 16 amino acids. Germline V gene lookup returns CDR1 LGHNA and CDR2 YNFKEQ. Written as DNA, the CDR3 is TGTGCCAGCAGCTTTAAAGCGGGGGGGTCCTACAATGAGCAGTTCTTC. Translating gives CASSFKAGGSYNEQFF.

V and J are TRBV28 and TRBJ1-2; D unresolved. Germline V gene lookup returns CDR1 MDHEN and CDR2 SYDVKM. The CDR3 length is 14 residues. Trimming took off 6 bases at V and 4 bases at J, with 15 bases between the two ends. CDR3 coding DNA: TGTGCCAGCAGCCCAACGGGTGAGGGCTATGGCTACACCTTC. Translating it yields CASSPTGEGYGYTF.

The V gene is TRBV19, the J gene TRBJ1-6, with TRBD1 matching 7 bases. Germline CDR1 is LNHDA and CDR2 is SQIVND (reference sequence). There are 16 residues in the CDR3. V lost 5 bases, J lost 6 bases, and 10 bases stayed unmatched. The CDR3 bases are TGTGCCAGTAGTTCATCGACAGGGTTGAGTAATTCACCCCTCCACTTT. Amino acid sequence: CASSSSTGLSNSPLHF.

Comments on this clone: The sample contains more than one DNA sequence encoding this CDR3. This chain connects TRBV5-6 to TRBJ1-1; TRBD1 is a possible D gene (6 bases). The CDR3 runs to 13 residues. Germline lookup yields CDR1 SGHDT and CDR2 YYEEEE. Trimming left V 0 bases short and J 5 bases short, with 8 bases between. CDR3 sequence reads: CASSLVRGTEAFF. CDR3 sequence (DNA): TGTGCCAGCAGCTTGGTAAGGGGGACTGAAGCTTTCTTT. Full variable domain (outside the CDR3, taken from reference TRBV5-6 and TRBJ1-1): DAGVTQSPTHLIKTRGQQVTLRCSPKSGHDTVSWYQQALGQGPQFIFQYYEEEERQRGNFPDRFSGHQFPNYSSELNVNALLLGDSALYLCASSLVRGTEAFFGQGTRLTVV.

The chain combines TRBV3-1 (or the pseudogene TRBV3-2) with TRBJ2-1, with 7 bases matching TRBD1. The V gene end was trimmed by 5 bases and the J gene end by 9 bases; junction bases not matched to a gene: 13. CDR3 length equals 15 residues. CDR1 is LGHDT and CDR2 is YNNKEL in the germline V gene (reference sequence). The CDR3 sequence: CASSYTGVSLGEQFF. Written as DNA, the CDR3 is TGTGCCAGCAGCTACACAGGGGTCTCCCTGGGTGAGCAGTTCTTC.

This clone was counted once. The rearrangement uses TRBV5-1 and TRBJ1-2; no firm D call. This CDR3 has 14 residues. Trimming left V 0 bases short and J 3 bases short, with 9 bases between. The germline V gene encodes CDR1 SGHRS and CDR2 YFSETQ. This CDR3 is CASSLDRGYYGYTF. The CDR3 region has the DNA TGCGCCAGCAGCTTGGATCGAGGGTACTATGGCTACACCTTC.

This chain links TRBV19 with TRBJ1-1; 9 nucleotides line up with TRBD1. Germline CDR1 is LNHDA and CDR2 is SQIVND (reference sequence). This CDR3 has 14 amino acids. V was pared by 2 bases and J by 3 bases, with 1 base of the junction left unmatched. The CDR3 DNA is TGTGCCAGTAGTATACGACAGGGGGACACTGAAGCTTTCTTT. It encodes CASSIRQGDTEAFF.

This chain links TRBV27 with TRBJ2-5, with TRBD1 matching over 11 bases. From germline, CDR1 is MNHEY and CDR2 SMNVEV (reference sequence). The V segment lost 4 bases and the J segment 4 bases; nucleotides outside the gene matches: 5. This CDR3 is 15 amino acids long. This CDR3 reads CASSSQDRGLETQYF. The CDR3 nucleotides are TGTGCCAGCAGTTCCCAGGACAGGGGGCTAGAGACCCAGTACTTC.

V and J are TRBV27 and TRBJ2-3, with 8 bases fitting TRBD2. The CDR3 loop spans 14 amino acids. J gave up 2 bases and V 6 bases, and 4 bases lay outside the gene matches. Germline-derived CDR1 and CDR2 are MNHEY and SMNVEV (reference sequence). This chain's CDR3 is CASSQRGNTDTQYF. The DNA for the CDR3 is TGTGCCAGCAGCCAGCGGGGGAACACAGATACGCAGTATTTT.

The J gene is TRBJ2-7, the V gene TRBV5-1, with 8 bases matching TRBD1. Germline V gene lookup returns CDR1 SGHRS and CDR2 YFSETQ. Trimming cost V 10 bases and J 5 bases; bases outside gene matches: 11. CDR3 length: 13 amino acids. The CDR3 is CASSQDRVDEQYF. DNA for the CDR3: TGCGCCTCCAGTCAGGACAGGGTAGACGAGCAGTACTTC.

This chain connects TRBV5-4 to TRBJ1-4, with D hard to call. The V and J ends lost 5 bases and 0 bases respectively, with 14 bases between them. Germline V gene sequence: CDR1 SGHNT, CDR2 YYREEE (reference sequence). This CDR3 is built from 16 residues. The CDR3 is CASRAGGLATNEKLFF. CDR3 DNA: TGTGCCAGCAGGGCTGGCGGGCTCGCAACTAATGAAAAACTGTTTTTT.

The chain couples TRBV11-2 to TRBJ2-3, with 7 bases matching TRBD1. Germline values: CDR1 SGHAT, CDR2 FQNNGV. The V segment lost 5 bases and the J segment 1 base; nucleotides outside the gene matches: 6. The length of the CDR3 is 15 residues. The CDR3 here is CASSTRDSRTDTQYF. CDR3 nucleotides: TGTGCCAGCAGCACCCGGGACAGCCGCACAGATACGCAGTATTTT. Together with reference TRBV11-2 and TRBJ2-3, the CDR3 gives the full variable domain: EAGVAQSPRYKIIEKRQSVAFWCNPISGHATLYWYQQILGQGPKLLIQFQNNGVVDDSQLPKDRFSAERLKGVDSTLKIQPAKLEDSAVYLCASSTRDSRTDTQYFGPGTRLTVL.

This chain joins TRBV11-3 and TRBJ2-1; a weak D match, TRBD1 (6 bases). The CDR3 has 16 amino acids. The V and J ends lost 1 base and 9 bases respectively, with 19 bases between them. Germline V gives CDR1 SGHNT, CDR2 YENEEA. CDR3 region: CASSLVGQGISGEQFF. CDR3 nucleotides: TGTGCCAGCAGCTTAGTCGGGCAGGGGATTTCAGGTGAGCAGTTCTTC.

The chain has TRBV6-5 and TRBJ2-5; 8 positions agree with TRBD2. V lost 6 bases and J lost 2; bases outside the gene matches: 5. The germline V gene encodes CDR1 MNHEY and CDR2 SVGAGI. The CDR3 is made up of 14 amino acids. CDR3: CASRVRGGQETQYF. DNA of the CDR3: TGTGCCAGCAGAGTACGGGGGGGTCAAGAGACCCAGTACTTC.

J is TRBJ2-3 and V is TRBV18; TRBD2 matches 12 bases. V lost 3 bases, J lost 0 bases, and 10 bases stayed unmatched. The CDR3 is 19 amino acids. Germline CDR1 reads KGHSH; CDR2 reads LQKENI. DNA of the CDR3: TGTGCCAGCTCACCTTTTACTAGCGGGAGGAGTGGTAGCACAGATACGCAGTATTTT. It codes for CASSPFTSGRSGSTDTQYF.

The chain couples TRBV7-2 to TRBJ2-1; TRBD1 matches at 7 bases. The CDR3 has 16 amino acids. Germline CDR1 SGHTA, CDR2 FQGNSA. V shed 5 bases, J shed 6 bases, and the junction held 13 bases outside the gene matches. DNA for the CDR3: TGTGCCAGCAGCCCTCAACAGGGGTGGAGTACCAATGAGCAGTTCTTC. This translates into CASSPQQGWSTNEQFF.